The entry below gives a single T cell receptor beta chain sequence along with its context. This sample is part of a study of shared clonotypes between healthy human individuals. Repertoires were generated with immunoSEQ multiplex PCR, while TCRdb's copy carries only in-frame clones and drops some. In the table there are roughly 410,000 clones, roughly 96% of which are singletons. All the donors were Caucasian adults who lived in Nashville, Tennessee. The J segment lost 3 bases and the V segment lost 5 bases, leaving 1 base of the junction unmatched. Germline-derived CDR1 and CDR2 are SGHTA and FQGNSA. The CDR3 has 15 amino acids.

Sequenced: memory CD8+ T cells sorted from blood. Regarding subset: CD45RO+ cells pooled with CCR7-negative TemRA cells. V is TRBV7-2 and J is TRBJ2-3; 14 bases line up with TRBD2. The origin of this receptor is a young man in good health. DNA for the CDR3: TGTGCCAGCAGCCGGACTAGCGGGAGGACAGATACGCAGTATTTT. Translated: CASSRTSGRTDTQYF.